Below are 8 T cell receptor beta chains sequenced from a single sample in a study of sequential checkpoint blockade in melanoma. Method: immunoSEQ multiplex PCR; TCRdb's copy keeps in-frame clones and lacks some. This repertoire shows fewer than 40,000 clones, 88% found once; its top ten account for 12%. Treatment meaning: randomized to nivolumab then ipilimumab (arm A) or the reverse (arm B). Sample: CD8+ T cells sorted from blood (inferred from file names), taken from a patient given nivolumab and ipilimumab in sequence. All receptors come from a human donor with melanoma.

The CDR3, as DNA: TGTGCCAGTATAGGGTGGCGGGGGACGAACACCGGGGAGCTGTTTTTT. This sequence encodes CASIGWRGTNTGELFF. The chain joins TRBV19 to TRBJ2-2; 7 positions agree with TRBD2. CDR3 length: 16 amino acids. J lost 0 bases, V lost 7 bases, and 8 bases had no gene match. Per the germline V gene, CDR1 is LNHDA and CDR2 is SQIVND (reference sequence).

The chain recombines TRBV9 with TRBJ2-3; D is possibly TRBD2 (6 bases). Germline-derived CDR1 and CDR2 are SGDLS and YYNGEE. V lost 0 bases and J lost 1, with 9 bases in between. This CDR3 region has 15 residues. The CDR3 region has the DNA TGTGCCAGCAGCGTAGAGGCTAGCGGCACAGATACGCAGTATTTT. Protein sequence: CASSVEASGTDTQYF.

The chain carries TRBV19 and TRBJ1-5; tentative D call: TRBD1 (6 bases). Germline V lookup: CDR1 LNHDA, CDR2 SQIVND (reference sequence). The CDR3 has 19 residues. Trimming took off 7 bases at V and 0 bases at J, with 25 bases between the two ends. CDR3 DNA sequence: TGTGCCAGTAAATCGACAGGTCCGCCCGCGGTCTATAGCAATCAGCCCCAGCATTTT. Its translation is CASKSTGPPAVYSNQPQHF.

This chain connects TRBV6-1 to TRBJ2-7; unclear D gene. The CDR3 totals 15 residues. Trimming cost V 4 bases and J 1 base, with 14 bases left between them. Germline CDR1 MNHNS, CDR2 SASEGT. The CDR3 coding sequence is TGTGCCAGCAGTGCGACTCCTCTGGGTTCCTACGAGCAGTACGTC. Residues: CASSATPLGSYEQYV.

This chain joins TRBV18 and TRBJ1-1; 11 bases match TRBD1. The germline V gene encodes CDR1 KGHSH and CDR2 LQKENI. The CDR3 consists of 16 residues. V shed 3 bases, J shed 3 bases, and the junction held 6 bases outside the gene matches. Here the CDR3 DNA reads TGTGCCAGCTCACCCGAGGCGGGACAGGGGGACACTGAAGCTTTCTTT. Translation: CASSPEAGQGDTEAFF.

The rearrangement uses TRBV7-4 and TRBJ1-3, with 10 positions matching TRBD1. Germline CDR1 SGHVT, CDR2 SQSDAQ. CDR3 length equals 19 residues. The V and J ends lost 0 bases and 3 bases, in that order; junction bases with no gene match: 11. CDR3 amino acids: CASSLAPKDRGSFGNTIYF. CDR3 DNA: TGTGCCAGCAGCTTAGCGCCAAAGGACAGGGGGTCCTTTGGAAACACCATATATTTT.

This chain uses TRBV29-1 with TRBJ2-1, with a weak D call TRBD1 (6 bases). The CDR3 runs to 14 residues. Trimming took off 1 base at V and 7 bases at J, with 14 bases between the two ends. CDR1 SQVTM and CDR2 ANQGSEA come from the germline V gene. The CDR3 DNA reads as TGCAGCGTTGAAGCAGGGGTCCGAGGGAATGAGCAGTTCTTC. It specifies CSVEAGVRGNEQFF.

The chain combines TRBV7-6 with TRBJ1-2, with D perhaps TRBD1 (5 bases). Trimming pared 5 bases from V and 4 bases from J, leaving 20 bases between. The CDR3 has 16 amino acids. The germline CDR1 and CDR2 sequences are SGHVS and FNYEAQ. The CDR3 here is CASSPNGGAAIYGYTF. CDR3 DNA: TGTGCCAGCAGCCCCAACGGTGGGGCAGCGATCTATGGCTACACCTTC. The variable domain in full, completed from reference TRBV7-6 and TRBJ1-2, reads GAGVSQSPRYKVTKRGQDVALRCDPISGHVSLYWYRQALGQGPEFLTYFNYEAQQDKSGLPNDRFSAERPEGSISTLTIQRTEQRDSAMYRCASSPNGGAAIYGYTFGSGTRLTVV.